Listed here are 22 T cell receptor beta chains from one sample, sequenced in a study of blood T cells in healthy people across ages (dated by TCRdb to the mid-2010s). The library was prepared using 5' RACE. The run used an Illumina HiSeq 2500. A second PCR of about 7 to 12 cycles was run with a J-beta primer mix and a sample-barcoded 5' primer. TCRdb itself trimmed the public reads at Q25 with fastp, ran MiXCR and retained productive beta chains. A single entry per CDR3 protein holds the most common genes and DNA from its merged rows. This sample is represented by over a million distinct CDR3 sequences; 45% of them were singletons. Over 15% of the sample is taken by the ten largest. Material: blood. The receptor source for this set is a woman aged 55-70 years in good health.

This clonotype was seen only a few times. The chain uses TRBV20-1 and TRBJ2-1; D possibly corresponds to TRBD2 (5 bases). V shed 3 bases and J shed 8 bases, with 11 bases lying between them. Germline-derived CDR1 and CDR2 are DFQATT and SNEGSKA (reference sequence). The CDR3 is made up of 12 amino acids. CDR3 sequence reads: CSARDREHEQFF. CDR3 coding DNA: TGCAGTGCTAGGGATAGGGAGCATGAGCAGTTCTTC.

There are many counts of this clonotype. The chain couples TRBV29-1 to TRBJ1-2, with 10 nucleotides matching TRBD1. With V trimmed by 7 bases and J by 8 bases, 7 bases remained unmatched. CDR3 length: 12 residues. Per the germline V gene, CDR1 is SQVTM and CDR2 is ANQGSEA. The CDR3 is CSDKGTGVGYTF. DNA of the CDR3: TGCAGCGACAAAGGGACAGGGGTCGGCTACACCTTC.

The gene calls are TRBV7-9 and TRBJ2-3, with 10 nucleotides matching TRBD1. This CDR3 spans 17 amino acids. The germline V gene has CDR1 SEHNR and CDR2 FQNEAQ (reference sequence). The ends lost 5 bases at V and 5 bases at J; junction bases unmatched: 13. CDR3 protein: CASSPTTGTGDIDTQYF. The CDR3 DNA is TGTGCCAGCAGCCCAACGACTGGGACAGGGGATATAGATACGCAGTATTTT.

CDR3 region: CASRQRAYNEQFF. The CDR3, as DNA: TGCGCCAGCAGGCAGAGGGCGTACAATGAGCAGTTCTTC. V gene TRBV5-1 combines with J gene TRBJ2-1, with D possibly matching TRBD2 (5 bases). The V and J ends lost 5 bases and 4 bases respectively, with 10 bases between them. CDR1 is SGHRS and CDR2 is YFSETQ in the germline V gene. The CDR3 has 13 residues.

This clonotype was recorded a few times. The V gene is TRBV12-3 or TRBV12-4, the J gene TRBJ1-5; D call uncertain. The CDR3 is 12 amino acids. The V end was cut by 5 bases, the J end by 5 bases, with 7 bases between. CDR3 residues: CASSPGDQPQHF. CDR3 nucleotides: TGTGCCAGCAGTCCCGGAGATCAGCCCCAGCATTTT.

The chain carries TRBV28 and TRBJ2-1; 11 positions agree with TRBD2. Germline values: CDR1 MDHEN, CDR2 SYDVKM. The CDR3 spans 15 residues. Unmatched junction bases numbered 7, after V lost 2 bases and J lost 10 bases. This CDR3 reads CASSLVSGRAHEQFF. The CDR3 DNA reads TGTGCCAGCAGTTTAGTTAGCGGGAGGGCCCACGAGCAGTTCTTC. Complete variable domain (other parts from reference TRBV28 and TRBJ2-1): DVKVTQSSRYLVKRTGEKVFLECVQDMDHENMFWYRQDPGLGLRLIYFSYDVKMKEKGDIPEGYSVSREKKERFSLILESASTNQTSMYLCASSLVSGRAHEQFFGPGTRLTVL.

This clonotype was observed a handful of times. The chain links TRBV6-5 to TRBJ2-3, with D perhaps matching TRBD2 (5 bases). Trimming left V 6 bases short and J 5 bases short, with 15 bases between. Germline values: CDR1 MNHEY, CDR2 SVGAGI. This CDR3 contains 14 residues. The CDR3 spells CASRRAPTGDTQYF. The CDR3 coding sequence is TGTGCCAGCAGGCGGGCCCCGACTGGAGATACGCAGTATTTT.

This clonotype was found once. This sequence joins TRBV7-9 and TRBJ2-3; D not resolved. This CDR3 region has 15 residues. The V and J ends lost 6 bases and 5 bases respectively, with 18 bases between them. Germline V CDR1 and CDR2: SEHNR, FQNEAQ (reference sequence). The CDR3 bases are TGTGCCAGCAGTCCTCGGTGGGGTATCGAAGATACGCAGTATTTT. Translated, it gives CASSPRWGIEDTQYF.

The gene calls are TRBV5-1 and TRBJ2-7; 8 bases align to TRBD1. This CDR3 is 16 amino acids long. Germline lookup yields CDR1 SGHRS and CDR2 YFSETQ. With 3 bases clipped from V and 4 bases from J, the junction kept 12 bases outside the gene matches. CDR3 in DNA: TGCGCCAGCAGCTCCTACCCGGGACAGGTGATGTACGAGCAGTACTTC. It translates to CASSSYPGQVMYEQYF.

In this sample, this clonotype turned up a few times. V gene TRBV7-9 combines with J gene TRBJ2-5, with D tentatively TRBD1 (5 bases). Trimming took off 8 bases at V and 1 base at J, with 11 bases between the two ends. Germline CDR1 is SEHNR and CDR2 is FQNEAQ (reference sequence). The length of the CDR3 is 13 residues. CDR3 DNA sequence: TGTGCCAGCGCCCAGGGCATCCAAGAGACCCAGTACTTC. Protein: CASAQGIQETQYF.

This sequence joins TRBV7-8 and TRBJ2-1; 9 nucleotides align to TRBD2. The better agreement between TRBJ2-7 and the DNA end casts doubt on the J call. This CDR3 comprises 14 residues. Germline lookup yields CDR1 SGHVS and CDR2 FQNEAQ. CDR3 residues: CASSLTSGYNEQYF. CDR3 sequence (DNA): TGTGCCAGCAGCTTGACTAGCGGTTACAATGAGCAGTACTTC.

This clonotype was recorded once. This chain joins TRBV20-1 and TRBJ1-2; D unclear. Trimming cost V 3 bases and J 2 bases, with 7 bases left between them. Germline V gene data show CDR1 as DFQATT and CDR2 as SNEGSKA (reference sequence). The CDR3 is 12 residues long. CDR3 sequence reads: CSASGVNYGYTF. The CDR3 bases are TGCAGTGCTAGCGGGGTCAACTATGGCTACACCTTC.

This clonotype was seen repeatedly, ten times or more. This chain connects TRBV10-3 to TRBJ2-5, with D perhaps TRBD2 (6 bases). The length of the CDR3 is 14 residues. With 2 bases removed from V and 4 bases from J, the gap between germline ends came to 11 bases. The V gene's germline CDR1 is ENHRY and CDR2 SYGVKD. CDR3 amino acids: CAISEAGGAETQYF. The DNA of the CDR3 is TGTGCCATCAGTGAGGCAGGCGGGGCAGAGACCCAGTACTTC.

In this sample, this clonotype turned up many times. The chain uses TRBV6-5 and TRBJ2-7; 9 bases align to TRBD1. V lost 1 base, J lost 3 bases, and 4 bases stayed unmatched. Germline CDR1 is MNHEY and CDR2 is SVGAGI. The CDR3 loop spans 15 amino acids. CDR3 sequence: CASSYFGTGNYEQYF. CDR3 nucleotide sequence: TGTGCCAGCAGTTACTTCGGGACAGGGAACTACGAGCAGTACTTC.

This clonotype showed up just a few times. The chain uses TRBV29-1 and TRBJ2-1, with D maybe TRBD1 (6 bases). Germline assignment: CDR1 SQVTM and CDR2 ANQGSEA. The CDR3 has 16 amino acids. Trimming stripped 0 bases from V and 2 bases from J, with 14 bases between. The CDR3 here is CSVEDRADSPYNEQFF. DNA of the CDR3: TGCAGCGTTGAAGATCGCGCGGACAGTCCCTACAATGAGCAGTTCTTC.

This sequence joins TRBV6-5 and TRBJ2-3; TRBD1 matches 10 bases. CDR3 size: 15 residues. The germline CDR1 and CDR2 sequences are MNHEY and SVGAGI. The V gene end was trimmed by 0 bases and the J gene end by 13 bases; junction bases not matched to a gene: 10. This chain's CDR3 is CASSYSKSGTGVKYF. CDR3 DNA: TGTGCCAGCAGTTACTCGAAAAGTGGGACAGGGGTCAAGTATTTT.

In regard to this clonotype: At one end, the junction sequence differs from germline, possibly due to a read error. This chain links TRBV29-1 with TRBJ1-2; D gene ambiguous. Germline CDR1 reads SQVTM; CDR2 reads ANQGSEA. The CDR3 has 13 amino acids. CDR3 bases: TGCAGCGTCGAAGTTCGTCGGGGTTTTGGCTACACCTTC. Translated, it gives CSVEVRRGFGYTF.

CDR3 amino acids: CSAREKREATSYNEQFF. The CDR3 DNA reads as TGCAGTGCTAGGGAAAAGCGGGAGGCCACAAGTTACAATGAGCAGTTCTTC. The J gene is TRBJ2-1, the V gene TRBV20-1, with TRBD2 matching 9 bases. Unmatched junction bases numbered 13, after V lost 3 bases and J lost 4 bases. This CDR3 is 17 amino acids long. From germline, CDR1 is DFQATT and CDR2 SNEGSKA (reference sequence).

The chain is built from TRBV5-1 and TRBJ2-7; D gene uncertain. The CDR3 length is 14 residues. Germline loops: CDR1 SGHRS, CDR2 YFSETQ. V was clipped by 5 bases and J by 1 base, with 13 bases between them. The CDR3 DNA is TGCGCCAGCAGTTATGCTACAAAGTCCTACGAGCAGTACTTC. Its translation: CASSYATKSYEQYF.

This clonotype was observed a handful of times. The chain uses TRBV15 and TRBJ1-2, with TRBD1 as a possible D gene (6 bases). V lost 5 bases to trimming and J lost 3 bases, with 10 bases between them. The CDR3 loop spans 13 amino acids. The germline gives CDR1 LNHNV, CDR2 YYDKDF (reference sequence). The CDR3 DNA reads as TGTGCCACCAGCCACAAGGGGGACTATGGCTACACCTTC. Its translation is CATSHKGDYGYTF.

The J gene is TRBJ2-7, the V gene TRBV6-1, with 12 bases lining up with TRBD1. CDR3 length equals 14 residues. The ends lost 6 bases at V and 4 bases at J; junction bases unmatched: 4. CDR1 and CDR2 from the germline V gene are MNHNS and SASEGT. CDR3 loop: CASRRDRGRYEQYF. In DNA form, the CDR3 reads TGTGCCAGCAGACGGGACAGGGGGCGGTACGAGCAGTACTTC.

The V gene is TRBV6-6, the J gene TRBJ1-1; no firm D call. With 7 bases removed from V and 0 bases from J, the gap between germline ends came to 18 bases. The CDR3 length is 16 residues. CDR1 is MNHNY, CDR2 SVGAGI, per germline (reference sequence). The CDR3 here is CASTYPGDEMNTEAFF. The CDR3 DNA is TGTGCCAGCACCTACCCCGGGGATGAGATGAACACTGAAGCTTTCTTT.